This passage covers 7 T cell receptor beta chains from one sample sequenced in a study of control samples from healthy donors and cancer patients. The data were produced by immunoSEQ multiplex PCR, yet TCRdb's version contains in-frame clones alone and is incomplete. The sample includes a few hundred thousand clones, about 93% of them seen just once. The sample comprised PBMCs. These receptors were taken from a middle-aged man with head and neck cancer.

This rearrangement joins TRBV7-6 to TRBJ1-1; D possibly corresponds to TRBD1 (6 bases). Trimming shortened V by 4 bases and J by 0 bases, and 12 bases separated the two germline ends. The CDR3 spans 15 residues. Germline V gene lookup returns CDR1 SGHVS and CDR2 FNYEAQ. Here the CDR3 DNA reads TGTGCCAGCAGCTCGCCACAGGGCATGAACACTGAAGCTTTCTTT. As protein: CASSSPQGMNTEAFF.

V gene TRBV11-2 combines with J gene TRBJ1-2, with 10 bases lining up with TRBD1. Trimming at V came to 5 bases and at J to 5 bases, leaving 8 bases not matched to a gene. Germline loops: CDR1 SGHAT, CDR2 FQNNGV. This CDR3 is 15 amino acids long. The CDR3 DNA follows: TGTGCCAGCAGCGGTAGGACAGGGGGGAGGTATGGCTACACCTTC. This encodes CASSGRTGGRYGYTF.

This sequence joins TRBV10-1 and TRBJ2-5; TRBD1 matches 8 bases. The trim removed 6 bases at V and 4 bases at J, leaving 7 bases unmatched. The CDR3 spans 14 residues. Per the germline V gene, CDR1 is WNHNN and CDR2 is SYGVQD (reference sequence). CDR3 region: CASSSGQEGETQYF. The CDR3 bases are TGCGCCAGCAGCTCGGGACAGGAGGGAGAGACCCAGTACTTC.

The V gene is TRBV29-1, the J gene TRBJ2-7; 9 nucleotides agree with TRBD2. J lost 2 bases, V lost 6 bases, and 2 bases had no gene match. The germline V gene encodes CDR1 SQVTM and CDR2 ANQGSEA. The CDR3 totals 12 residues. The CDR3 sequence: CSVTSGAYEQYF. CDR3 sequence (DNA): TGCAGCGTGACTAGCGGAGCCTACGAGCAGTACTTC.

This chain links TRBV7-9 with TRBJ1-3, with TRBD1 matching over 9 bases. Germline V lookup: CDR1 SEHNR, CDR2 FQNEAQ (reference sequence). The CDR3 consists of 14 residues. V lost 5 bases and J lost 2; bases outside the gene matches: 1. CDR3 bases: TGTGCCAGCAGCCGGGACAGGGCTGGAAACACCATATATTTT. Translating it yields CASSRDRAGNTIYF.

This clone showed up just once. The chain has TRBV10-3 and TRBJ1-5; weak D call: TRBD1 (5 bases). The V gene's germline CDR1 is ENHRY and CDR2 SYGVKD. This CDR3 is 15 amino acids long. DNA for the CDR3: TGTGCTTCTCGGGGGATCGAAAATAGCAATCAGCCCCAGCATTTT. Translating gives CASRGIENSNQPQHF.

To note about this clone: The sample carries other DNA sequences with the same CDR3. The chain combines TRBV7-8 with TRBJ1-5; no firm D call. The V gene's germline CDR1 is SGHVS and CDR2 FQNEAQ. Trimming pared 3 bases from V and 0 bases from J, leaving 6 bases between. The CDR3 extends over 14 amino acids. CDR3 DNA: TGTGCCAGCAGCTTCGCCGGTAGCAATCAGCCCCAGCATTTT. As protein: CASSFAGSNQPQHF.